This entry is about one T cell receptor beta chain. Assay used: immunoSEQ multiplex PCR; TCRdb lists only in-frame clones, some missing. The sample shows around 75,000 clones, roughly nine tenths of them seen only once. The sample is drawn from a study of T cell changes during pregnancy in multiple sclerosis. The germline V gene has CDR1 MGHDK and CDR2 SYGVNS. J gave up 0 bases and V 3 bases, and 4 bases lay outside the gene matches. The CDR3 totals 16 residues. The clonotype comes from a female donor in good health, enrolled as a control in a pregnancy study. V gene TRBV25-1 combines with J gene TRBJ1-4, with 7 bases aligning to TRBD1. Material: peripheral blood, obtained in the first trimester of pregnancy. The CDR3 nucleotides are TGTGCCAGCAGTGACCCAGACAGGGCAACTAATGAAAAACTGTTTTTT. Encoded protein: CASSDPDRATNEKLFF.